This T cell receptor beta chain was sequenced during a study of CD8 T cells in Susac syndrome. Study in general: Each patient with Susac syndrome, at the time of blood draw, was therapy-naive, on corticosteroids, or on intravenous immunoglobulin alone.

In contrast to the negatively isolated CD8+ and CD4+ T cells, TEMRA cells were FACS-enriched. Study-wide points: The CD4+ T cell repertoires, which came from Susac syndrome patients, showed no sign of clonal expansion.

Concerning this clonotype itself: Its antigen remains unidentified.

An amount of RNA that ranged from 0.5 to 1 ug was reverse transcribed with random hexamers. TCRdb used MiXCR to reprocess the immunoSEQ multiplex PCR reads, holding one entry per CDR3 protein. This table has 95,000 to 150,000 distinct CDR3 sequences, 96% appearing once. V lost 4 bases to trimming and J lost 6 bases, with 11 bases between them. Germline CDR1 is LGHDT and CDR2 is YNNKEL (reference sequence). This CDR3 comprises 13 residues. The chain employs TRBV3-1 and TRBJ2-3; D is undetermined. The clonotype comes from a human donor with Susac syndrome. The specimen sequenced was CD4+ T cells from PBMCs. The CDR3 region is CASSRAQADTQYF. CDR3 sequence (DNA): TGTGCCAGCAGCCGGGCACAAGCCGATACGCAGTATTTT.